This T cell receptor (beta chain) comes out of a study of cytomegalovirus exposure and HLA in healthy donors. Findings and limits, study-wide: The likely origin of a cluster of highly shared sequence variants was a sequencing artifact. Later analysis demonstrated an association between a missense DCLRE1C variant and TCR beta V- and J-gene trimming.

The PCR made use of 60 Vbeta and 13 Jbeta primers. Original data processing: Later, an analysis found about 80 million unique TCR beta chains, and 9.5 million to 12 million of these were shared. The table came from immunoSEQ multiplex PCR; TCRdb's copy has only in-frame clones and leaves some out. The V and J calls and clone size were taken over from that table, and D and trimming were inferred from the DNA. Of 200,000 to 250,000 clones listed, over 80% are singletons. As regards this clone: What it binds is not known.

Material: PBMCs. The receptor's source is a boy younger than 10 in good health and CMV-seronegative.

CDR3 nucleotides: TGCGCCAGCAGCTCCCCCGGGGTCTCCTACAATGAGCAGTTCTTC. It encodes CASSSPGVSYNEQFF. The chain couples TRBV5-1 to TRBJ2-1; tentatively, D is TRBD2 (5 bases). The CDR3 runs 15 residues. Germline CDR1 is SGHRS and CDR2 is YFSETQ. Trimming shortened V by 3 bases and J by 0 bases, and 10 bases separated the two germline ends.